The sequence of this T cell receptor (beta chain) was determined in a study of blood T cell repertoires in COVID-19. At the level of the study: PBMCs, B-cell-depleted T cells, or T cells were the source of the cDNA or gDNA that made up the material.

The method was immunoSEQ multiplex PCR; TCRdb's version includes in-frame clones alone and lacks a portion of them. The sample carries roughly 150,000 clones, about 80% recorded once. Germline V gene data show CDR1 as ENHRY and CDR2 as SYGVKD. The CDR3 is made up of 15 amino acids. The V gene end was trimmed by 2 bases and the J gene end by 5 bases; junction bases not matched to a gene: 4. The chain has TRBV10-3 and TRBJ1-5; the match to TRBD1 covers 9 bases. The sequenced sample was peripheral blood. This clonotype originated in a man between 60 and 70 years old with acute or convalescent COVID-19. CDR3 protein: CAISEHRGQDQPQHF. Written as DNA, the CDR3 is TGTGCCATCAGTGAGCACAGGGGGCAAGATCAGCCCCAGCATTTT.